Included here is one T cell receptor beta chain sequence, with context. The antigen remains undetermined. Treatment defined: roughly ten-day PBMC culture with coronavirus spike peptide pools or control peptides (ViraFEST assay). CD4+ T cells of the unexposed donor were collected before the COVID-19 pandemic (2011-2018). ViraFEST relied on peptide pools to expand antigen-specific T cells; the TCRs were sequenced afterward. The Oncomine TCR Beta short-read assay generated sequence data from the DNA of cultured CD4+ T cells. The template was genomic DNA from cultured CD4+ T cells. TCRdb analysed the PCR reads with MiXCR anew, one entry per CDR3 protein. The sample holds 7,500 or so distinct CDR3 sequences; 20% to 25% are singletons and the top ten take roughly 32%. The entry originates in a study of vaccination and CD4 T cells after COVID-19. Turning to the study itself: Stimulation used overlapping spike peptides from SARS-CoV-2, HCoV-NL63, HCoV-OC43 and HCoV-229E.

The CDR3 is 13 residues long. The V gene's germline CDR1 is MGHRA and CDR2 YSYEKL. The V and J ends lost 0 bases and 6 bases respectively, with 8 bases between them. The TCR comes from a human donor in good health. Sequencing was performed on CD4+ T cells from blood, cultured in vitro. J is TRBJ1-1 and V is TRBV4-1; D remains ambiguous. The CDR3 sequence: CASSQDGSAEAFF. In nucleotides, the CDR3 is TGCGCCAGCAGCCAAGATGGGAGTGCTGAAGCTTTCTTT.